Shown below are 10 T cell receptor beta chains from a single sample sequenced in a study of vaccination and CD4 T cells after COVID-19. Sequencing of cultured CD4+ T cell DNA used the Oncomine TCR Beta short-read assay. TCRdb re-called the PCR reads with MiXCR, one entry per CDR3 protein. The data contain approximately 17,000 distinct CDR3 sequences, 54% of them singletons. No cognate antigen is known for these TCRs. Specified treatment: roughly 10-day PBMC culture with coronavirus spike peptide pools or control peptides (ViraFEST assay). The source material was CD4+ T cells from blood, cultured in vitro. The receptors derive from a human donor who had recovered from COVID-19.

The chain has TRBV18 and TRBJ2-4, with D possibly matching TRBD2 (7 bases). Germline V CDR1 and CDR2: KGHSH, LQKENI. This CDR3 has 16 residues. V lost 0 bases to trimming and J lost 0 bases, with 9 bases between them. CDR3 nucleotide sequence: TGTGCCAGCTCACCACCCGGGGGGCTAGCCAAAAACATTCAGTACTTC. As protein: CASSPPGGLAKNIQYF.

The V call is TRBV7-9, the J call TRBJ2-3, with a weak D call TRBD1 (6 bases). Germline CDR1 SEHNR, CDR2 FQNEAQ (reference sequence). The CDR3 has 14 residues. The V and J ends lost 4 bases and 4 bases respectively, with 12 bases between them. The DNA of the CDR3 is TGTGCCAGCAGCTCCGGGACATCCGCAGATACGCAGTATTTT. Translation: CASSSGTSADTQYF.

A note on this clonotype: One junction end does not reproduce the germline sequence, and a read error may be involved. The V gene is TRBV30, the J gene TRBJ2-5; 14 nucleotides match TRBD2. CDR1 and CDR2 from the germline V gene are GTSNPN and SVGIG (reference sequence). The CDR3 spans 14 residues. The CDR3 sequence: CARGIGTSGGPSDF. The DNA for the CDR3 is TGTGCCCGGGGAATTGGGACTAGCGGGGGACCCAGTGACTTC. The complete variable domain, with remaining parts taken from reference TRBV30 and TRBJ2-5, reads SQTIHQWPATLVQPVGSPLSLECTVEGTSNPNLYWYRQAAGRGLQLLFYSVGIGQISSEVPQNLSASRPQDRQFILSSKKLLLSDSGFYLCARGIGTSGGPSDFGPGTRLLVL.

The DNA for the CDR3 is TGTGCCAGCAGCACCATAGGGGGGCGGATTTGGGAGCAGTTCTTC. This encodes CASSTIGGRIWEQFF. The V gene is TRBV7-8, the J gene TRBJ2-1, with D perhaps assigned TRBD1 or TRBD2 (6 bases each). This CDR3 spans 15 amino acids. Germline-derived CDR1 and CDR2 are SGHVS and FQNEAQ. Trimming took 5 bases from V and 10 from J, leaving 21 bases between them. The full variable domain, in which reference TRBV7-8 and TRBJ2-1 provide the parts outside the CDR3, is GAGVSQSPRYKVAKRGQDVALRCDPISGHVSLFWYQQALGQGPEFLTYFQNEAQLDKSGLPSDRFFAERPEGSVSTLKIQRTQQEDSAVYLCASSTIGGRIWEQFFGPGTRLTVL.

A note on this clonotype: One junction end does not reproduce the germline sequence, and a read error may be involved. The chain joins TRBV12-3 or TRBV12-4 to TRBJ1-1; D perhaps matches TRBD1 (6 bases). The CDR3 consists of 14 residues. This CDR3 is CASSPLSEDSLNQF. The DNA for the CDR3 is TGTGCCAGCAGTCCCCTTTCCGAGGACAGCCTGAACCAATTT.

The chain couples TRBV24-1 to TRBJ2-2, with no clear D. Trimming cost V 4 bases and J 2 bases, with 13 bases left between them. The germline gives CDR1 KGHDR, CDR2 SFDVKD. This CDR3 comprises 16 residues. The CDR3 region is CATSESGPPNTGELFF. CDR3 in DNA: TGTGCCACCAGTGAGTCCGGGCCACCCAACACCGGGGAGCTGTTTTTT.

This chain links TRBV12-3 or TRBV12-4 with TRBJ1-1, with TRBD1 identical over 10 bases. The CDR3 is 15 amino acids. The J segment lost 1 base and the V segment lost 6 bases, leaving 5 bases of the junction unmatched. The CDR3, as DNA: TGTGCCAGCAGGGGCCGACAGGGGGCGAACACTGAAGCTTTCTTT. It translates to CASRGRQGANTEAFF.

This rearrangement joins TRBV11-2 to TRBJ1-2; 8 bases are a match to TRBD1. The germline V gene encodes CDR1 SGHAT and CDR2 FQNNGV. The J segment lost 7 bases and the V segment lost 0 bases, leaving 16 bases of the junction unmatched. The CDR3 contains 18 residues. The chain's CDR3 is CASSLEGGATGALGGYTF. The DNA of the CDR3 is TGTGCCAGCAGCTTAGAGGGGGGGGCGACAGGGGCCCTTGGTGGCTACACCTTC.

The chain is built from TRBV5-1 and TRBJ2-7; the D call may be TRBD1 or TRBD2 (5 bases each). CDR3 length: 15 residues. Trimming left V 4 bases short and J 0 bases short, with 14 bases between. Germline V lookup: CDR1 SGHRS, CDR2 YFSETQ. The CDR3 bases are TGCGCCAGCAGCCTGGGTCCAGGGAGCTCCTACGAGCAGTACTTC. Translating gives CASSLGPGSSYEQYF.

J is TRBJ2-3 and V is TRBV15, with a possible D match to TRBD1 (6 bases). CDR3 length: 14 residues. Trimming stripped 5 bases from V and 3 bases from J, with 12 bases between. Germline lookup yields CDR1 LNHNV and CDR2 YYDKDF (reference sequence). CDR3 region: CATSYRQVTDTQYF. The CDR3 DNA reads TGTGCCACCAGCTACCGACAGGTTACAGATACGCAGTATTTT. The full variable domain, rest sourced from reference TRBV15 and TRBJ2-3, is DAMVIQNPRYQVTQFGKPVTLSCSQTLNHNVMYWYQQKSSQAPKLLFHYYDKDFNNEADTPDNFQSRRPNTSFCFLDIRSPGLGDTAMYLCATSYRQVTDTQYFGPGTRLTVL.